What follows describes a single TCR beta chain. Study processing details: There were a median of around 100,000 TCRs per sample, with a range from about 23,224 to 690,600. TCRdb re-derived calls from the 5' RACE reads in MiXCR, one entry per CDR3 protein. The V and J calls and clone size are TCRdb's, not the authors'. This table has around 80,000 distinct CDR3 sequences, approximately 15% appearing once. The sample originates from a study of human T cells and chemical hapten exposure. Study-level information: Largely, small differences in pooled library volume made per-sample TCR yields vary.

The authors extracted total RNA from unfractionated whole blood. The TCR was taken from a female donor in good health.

DNA for the CDR3: TGTGCCTGGAGTGTTATACGGCGATATGGCTACACCTTC. It encodes CAWSVIRRYGYTF. This chain joins TRBV30 and TRBJ1-2; D call uncertain. With 0 bases removed from V and 5 bases from J, the gap between germline ends came to 10 bases. This CDR3 is built from 13 residues. Germline CDR1 GTSNPN, CDR2 SVGIG (reference sequence).